This TCR beta chain originates from a study of blood T cell repertoires in COVID-19. Study summary: Whether acute or convalescent, the COVID-19 samples came from the United States, Italy and Spain. Sources were T cells, B-cell-depleted T cells, or PBMCs; the material itself was cDNA or gDNA.

CDR1 is MNHEY, CDR2 SVGAGI, per germline. Trimming removed 2 bases at V and 4 bases at J, with 17 bases between. CDR3 size: 16 residues. Per the study methods: Amplification from reference gene primers served as the basis for estimated nucleated cell counts. The protocol was immunoSEQ multiplex PCR, while the TCRdb copy is restricted to in-frame clones and leaves out a portion. The D gene and trimming were derived from the DNA, and the V and J assignments and clone size from that table. Among under 250,000 clones, around nine tenths were seen once, and the ten largest hold roughly 4%. The chain recombines TRBV6-5 with TRBJ1-2, with D perhaps matching TRBD1 (5 bases). This clonotype was sampled from a woman between 25 and 40 years old with acute COVID-19. The sample comprised PBMCs or T cells enriched from blood (not recorded which). The CDR3 DNA reads TGTGCCAGCAGTTACGTATCAAGGCAGGGAGGCTATGGCTACACCTTC. Translated, it gives CASSYVSRQGGYGYTF.